The rows below give T cell receptor beta chains drawn from one sample of a study of cytomegalovirus exposure and HLA in healthy donors. The assay was immunoSEQ multiplex PCR, and TCRdb's table has in-frame clones only and misses some. The profile shows 150,000 to 200,000 clones, around 77% of them singletons. Specimen: PBMCs. These receptors were taken from a woman in her thirties in good health and CMV-seronegative. CDR3s include the opening cysteine and the closing phenylalanine or tryptophan. D genes are given only for firm matches. The size field is filled for only some rows; it gives once, few, many or a size class.

d_gene	v_gene	abundance	j_gene	CDR3aa	CDR3nt
NA	TRBV7-9	NA	TRBJ1-2	CASSSGEGSSGGYGYTF	TGTGCCAGCAGCTCCGGTGAAGGGAGTAGCGGCGGCTATGGCTACACCTTC
TRBD1	TRBV5-5	NA	TRBJ2-5	CASSATGGPQETQYF	TGTGCCAGCAGCGCGACAGGGGGCCCTCAAGAGACCCAGTACTTC
TRBD1	TRBV7-9	once	TRBJ1-1	CASSLATGSNTEAFF	TGTGCCAGCAGCTTAGCGACAGGGTCGAACACTGAAGCTTTCTTT
NA	TRBV6-1	NA	TRBJ2-7	CASSAGRTYEQYF	TGTGCCAGCAGTGCTGGCAGGACTTACGAGCAGTACTTC
TRBD1	TRBV6-1	NA	TRBJ1-2	CASIWTGRNYGYTF	TGTGCCAGCATTTGGACAGGGAGAAACTATGGCTACACCTTC
NA	TRBV6-1	few	TRBJ2-5	CASSENSGAQETQYF	TGTGCCAGCAGTGAAAATTCAGGGGCCCAAGAGACCCAGTACTTC
NA	TRBV19	many	TRBJ2-7	CASSILPGQSYEQYF	TGTGCCAGTAGTATTCTCCCAGGACAGTCCTACGAGCAGTACTTC
TRBD2	TRBV4-3	NA	TRBJ2-5	CASSYSGRAKETQYF	TGCGCCAGCAGCTATAGCGGGAGGGCCAAAGAGACCCAGTACTTC
NA	TRBV19	few	TRBJ1-5	CASSQGRVGQPQHF	TGTGCCAGTAGTCAGGGCAGGGTCGGGCAGCCCCAGCATTTT
TRBD1	TRBV7-9	NA	TRBJ1-4	CASSSGRDRQNEKLFF	TGTGCCAGCAGCTCGGGAAGGGACAGGCAAAATGAAAAACTGTTTTTT
NA	TRBV10-3	NA	TRBJ1-3	CAISVAERGNTIYF	TGTGCCATCAGTGTTGCCGAACGGGGAAACACCATATATTTT
TRBD1	TRBV5-4	NA	TRBJ2-6	CASLGQVMGSANVLTF	TGTGCCAGCCTCGGACAGGTGATGGGATCGGCCAACGTCCTGACTTTC
TRBD1	TRBV27	NA	TRBJ2-7	CASSFGGQGVYEQYF	TGTGCCAGCAGTTTTGGAGGACAGGGGGTTTACGAGCAGTACTTC
NA	TRBV7-9	NA	TRBJ2-7	CASSLGHPSYEQYF	TGTGCCAGCAGCTTGGGACATCCATCCTACGAGCAGTACTTC
NA	TRBV14	once	TRBJ1-2	CASSQGASRGYTF	TGTGCCAGCAGCCAAGGAGCGTCTAGGGGCTACACCTTC
NA	TRBV9	once	TRBJ1-2	CASSVGPRENYGYTF	TGTGCCAGCAGCGTAGGTCCCAGGGAAAACTATGGCTACACCTTC
TRBD2	TRBV7-9	few	TRBJ2-3	CASSLDGGEDTQYF	TGTGCCAGCAGCTTAGATGGGGGGGAGGATACGCAGTATTTT
NA	TRBV7-9	NA	TRBJ2-6	CASSSTVSGANVLTF	TGTGCCAGCAGCTCGACAGTTTCTGGGGCCAACGTCCTGACTTTC
NA	TRBV15	NA	TRBJ1-3	CATSRDLPQAPSGNTIYF	TGTGCCACCAGCAGAGATCTCCCCCAGGCGCCCTCTGGAAACACCATATATTTT
TRBD2	TRBV7-3	NA	TRBJ2-6	CASSVRTSGGPGANVLTF	TGTGCCAGCAGCGTTCGGACTAGCGGGGGACCTGGGGCCAACGTCCTGACTTTC
NA	TRBV5-1	NA	TRBJ2-7	CASSLGRRRSAYEQYF	TGCGCCAGCAGCTTGGGGAGGCGGCGTTCCGCCTACGAGCAGTACTTC
TRBD1	TRBV5-4	few	TRBJ1-3	CASSNTGTVGNTIYF	TGTGCCAGCAGCAATACCGGGACAGTCGGAAACACCATATATTTT
NA	TRBV10-3	NA	TRBJ1-2	CAISESQDYGYTF	TGTGCCATCAGTGAGTCACAGGACTATGGCTACACCTTC
TRBD2	TRBV27	NA	TRBJ2-7	CASSPSLADSYEQYF	TGTGCCAGCAGTCCCAGCCTAGCGGACTCCTACGAGCAGTACTTC
TRBD1	TRBV9	NA	TRBJ1-3	CASSTGTAGNTIYF	TGTGCCAGCAGCACCGGGACAGCTGGAAACACCATATATTTT
TRBD2	TRBV4-2	NA	TRBJ2-1	CASGLAFRSSYNEQFF	TGTGCCAGTGGACTAGCGTTTCGAAGCTCCTACAATGAGCAGTTCTTC
TRBD2	TRBV29-1	NA	TRBJ2-7	CSHPGEREGLDEQHF	TGCAGTCACCCGGGGGAGCGGGAGGGCCTAGACGAGCAGCACTTC
NA	TRBV27	NA	TRBJ1-4	CASSSRGARGVEKLFF	TGTGCCAGCAGTTCTAGAGGTGCTCGGGGGGTTGAAAAACTGTTTTTT
NA	TRBV9	NA	TRBJ2-5	CASSVGWQGSETQYF	TGTGCCAGCAGCGTAGGGTGGCAGGGGAGTGAGACCCAGTACTTC
TRBD2	TRBV29-1	NA	TRBJ2-5	CSVVGLAGGREETQYF	TGCAGCGTTGTGGGGCTAGCGGGAGGGCGAGAGGAGACCCAGTACTTC
TRBD1	TRBV11-2	few	TRBJ2-7	CASSLGHGTGSYEQYF	TGTGCCAGCAGCCTTGGGCATGGGACAGGGTCCTACGAGCAGTACTTC
TRBD1	TRBV4-1	NA	TRBJ1-2	CASSQGGTAYGYTF	TGCGCCAGCAGCCAAGGGGGGACAGCTTATGGCTACACCTTC
NA	TRBV30	NA	TRBJ1-1	CAWRQGPNTEAFF	TGTGCCTGGAGGCAGGGGCCGAACACTGAAGCTTTCTTT
NA	TRBV28	NA	TRBJ1-3	CASSPPHSFASNTIYF	TGTGCCAGCAGTCCGCCTCACAGTTTCGCTTCGAACACCATATATTTT
TRBD1	TRBV27	NA	TRBJ1-5	CASSSRTGAGQPQHF	TGTGCCAGCAGTTCTAGGACAGGGGCAGGGCAGCCCCAGCATTTT
TRBD1	TRBV5-1	NA	TRBJ2-7	CASSFGQGISYEQYF	TGCGCCAGCAGCTTTGGACAGGGGATCTCCTACGAGCAGTACTTC
TRBD1	TRBV6-5	NA	TRBJ1-1	CASSSGQGVTEAFF	TGTGCCAGCAGTTCGGGACAGGGGGTAACTGAAGCTTTCTTT
TRBD2	TRBV27	NA	TRBJ2-7	CASSLTSGRLYEQYF	TGTGCCAGCAGTTTGACTAGCGGGAGGCTTTACGAGCAGTACTTC
NA	TRBV2	once	TRBJ2-1	CASSFFAGPNNEQFF	TGTGCCAGCAGTTTTTTTGCGGGTCCAAACAATGAGCAGTTCTTC
TRBD2	TRBV7-9	NA	TRBJ2-2	CASNLAGWPLGNTGELFF	TGTGCCAGTAACCTAGCGGGCTGGCCTCTGGGAAACACCGGGGAGCTGTTTTTT
NA	TRBV4-1	few	TRBJ1-2	CASSQGSRGYGYTF	TGCGCCAGCAGCCAAGGCTCCAGAGGATATGGCTACACCTTC
NA	TRBV7-3	NA	TRBJ1-2	CASSLLGAPTYGYTF	TGTGCCAGCAGTCTCCTAGGGGCCCCTACCTATGGCTACACCTTC
TRBD1	TRBV11-1	NA	TRBJ1-1	CASSPRDRSMNTEAFF	TGTGCCAGCAGCCCCCGGGACAGGAGTATGAACACTGAAGCTTTCTTT
NA	TRBV18	few	TRBJ1-1	CASSLLLEDTEAFF	TGTGCCAGCTCACTGCTCCTGGAGGACACTGAAGCTTTCTTT
TRBD2	TRBV4-1	NA	TRBJ2-1	CASSQGLAGGQYNEQFF	TGCGCCAGCAGCCAGGGACTAGCGGGAGGCCAATACAATGAGCAGTTCTTC
TRBD1	TRBV7-6	NA	TRBJ2-7	CASSLVDRGPRDEQYF	TGTGCCAGCAGCTTAGTGGACAGGGGGCCCCGAGACGAGCAGTACTTC
NA	TRBV30	NA	TRBJ1-1	CAWSGQVNTEAFF	TGTGCCTGGAGTGGGCAGGTAAACACTGAAGCTTTCTTT
TRBD1	TRBV5-1	NA	TRBJ1-1	CASSTGQIALPTEAFF	TGCGCCAGCAGCACGGGACAGATAGCGCTGCCCACTGAAGCTTTCTTT
TRBD2	TRBV19	NA	TRBJ2-5	CASSGGVGVQETQYF	TGTGCCAGTAGTGGGGGGGTAGGAGTCCAAGAGACCCAGTACTTC
TRBD2	TRBV7-2	NA	TRBJ2-5	CASSLVASGEETQYF	TGTGCCAGCAGCTTAGTCGCTAGCGGGGAAGAGACCCAGTACTTC
NA	TRBV7-9	NA	TRBJ1-2	CASSLARISGYTF	TGTGCCAGCAGCTTAGCGCGAATAAGTGGCTACACCTTC
TRBD1	TRBV30	NA	TRBJ1-2	CASRGTGIPNYGYPF	TGTGCCTCCCGTGGGACAGGGATTCCTAACTATGGCTACCCCTTC
TRBD1	TRBV30	NA	TRBJ1-4	CACTTGLEKLFF	TGTGCCTGTACGACAGGGCTGGAAAAACTGTTTTTT
NA	TRBV19	NA	TRBJ1-1	CASGDRWTGAFF	TGTGCCAGCGGAGATAGGTGGACTGGCGCTTTCTTT
NA	TRBV1	NA	TRBJ2-3	CTSSPPSPSGAHTDTQYF	TGCACCAGCAGCCCACCCTCCCCTAGCGGGGCACACACAGATACGCAGTATTTT
NA	TRBV6-6	NA	TRBJ1-4	CASSYGGLKNEKLFF	TGTGCCAGCAGTTATGGGGGACTCAAGAATGAAAAACTGTTTTTT
NA	TRBV5-1	NA	TRBJ2-3	CASSLGLGPGQDTQYF	TGCGCCAGCAGCTTGGGGTTGGGCCCCGGTCAAGATACGCAGTATTTT